The T cell receptor (beta chain) under discussion was sequenced for a study of T cell repertoires in cytomegalovirus infection. This clonotype was picked up many times. The CDR3 is 15 residues long. Trimming pared 1 base from V and 0 bases from J, leaving 9 bases between. CDR1 and CDR2 from the germline V gene are MNHGY and SVAAGI. TCRdb ran MiXCR on the reads and lists one entry per CDR3 protein. The sample has about 320,000 distinct CDR3 sequences; roughly 9.5% are singletons. Sequenced sample: PBMCs. This clonotype originated in a human donor in good health (CMV status not recorded). Some clones in this sample may be carry-over from other donors' samples. The chain is built from TRBV6-9 and TRBJ1-1; D not certain. The CDR3 protein is CASSYYPTLNTEAFF. CDR3 bases: TGTGCCAGCAGTTATTATCCAACTTTGAACACTGAAGCTTTCTTT.